This T cell receptor beta chain derives from a study of cytomegalovirus exposure and HLA in healthy donors. Regarding the study as a whole: Some segments of the V type, notably TRBV6-2 and TRBV6-3, were excluded as indistinguishable. Researchers had no immune exposure information except CMV serostatus available.

The V gene end was trimmed by 2 bases and the J gene end by 0 bases; junction bases not matched to a gene: 4. CDR1 SGHTA and CDR2 FQGNSA come from the germline V gene. There are 17 residues in the CDR3. The PCR ran on 60 Vbeta and 13 Jbeta primers. The protocol was immunoSEQ multiplex PCR, while the TCRdb copy is restricted to in-frame clones and leaves out a portion. The sample holds about 250,000 clones, approximately 70% seen once. Regarding this clone: Its antigen is unknown.

The clonotype originates from a female donor in good health and CMV-seronegative. V is TRBV7-2 and J is TRBJ2-3; 11 nucleotides match TRBD2. Sequenced input: PBMCs. The CDR3 is CASSLLGLAASTDTQYF. CDR3 bases: TGTGCCAGCAGCTTATTGGGACTAGCGGCTAGCACAGATACGCAGTATTTT.